Listed here are 32 T cell receptor beta chains from one sample, sequenced in a study of T-cell memory formation after mild COVID-19. TCRdb reanalysed the 5' RACE reads using MiXCR and keeps one entry per CDR3 protein. The sample includes hundreds of thousands of distinct CDR3 sequences, 25% to 30% seen only once; the top ten take less than 15%. The specimen sequenced was PBMCs or a T cell subset sorted from them (not recorded which). These receptors were taken from an adult woman who had mild COVID-19 (a few samples of this study predate the infection). Cell type and time point are not known.

This clonotype showed up just a few times. This sequence joins TRBV7-9 and TRBJ1-4; D uncertain. In germline, CDR1 is SEHNR, CDR2 FQNEAQ (reference sequence). The CDR3 is 14 amino acids. Trimming took off 3 bases at V and 3 bases at J, with 8 bases between the two ends. CDR3 region: CASSFGTANEKLFF. The CDR3 bases are TGTGCCAGCAGCTTTGGCACGGCTAATGAAAAACTGTTTTTT.

In this sample, this clonotype turned up a few times. V and J are TRBV12-3 or TRBV12-4 and TRBJ2-1, with D tentatively TRBD2 (5 bases). V lost 5 bases to trimming and J lost 8 bases, with 16 bases between them. This CDR3 contains 14 residues. CDR3 sequence reads: CASSPGLPGDEQFF. As DNA, the CDR3 is TGTGCCAGCAGTCCCGGGCTCCCCGGGGATGAGCAGTTCTTC.

This clonotype was seen repeatedly, ten times or more. The chain joins TRBV7-2 to TRBJ2-7, with a possible D match to TRBD2 (5 bases). The CDR3 is 13 amino acids. Looked up from germline, CDR1 is SGHTA and CDR2 is FQGNSA. The V gene lost 7 bases and the J gene lost 5 bases, with 15 bases spanning the gap. In nucleotides, the CDR3 is TGTGCCAGCACTCCGAGGGTTGTCCACGAGCAGTACTTC. It codes for CASTPRVVHEQYF.

This clonotype is a singleton in its sample. The chain joins TRBV7-3 to TRBJ1-2; 11 bases line up with TRBD1. This CDR3 is built from 13 residues. CDR1 and CDR2 (germline): SGHTA, FQGTGA. V dropped 4 bases and J dropped 7; count of bases not matched to a gene: 2. CDR3: CASSYGQGAGYTF. Here the CDR3 DNA reads TGTGCCAGCAGCTACGGACAGGGGGCTGGCTACACCTTC.

The count of this clonotype is one. The chain joins TRBV18 to TRBJ2-1, with 8 bases lining up with TRBD2. The V gene's germline CDR1 is KGHSH and CDR2 LQKENI. With 0 bases clipped from V and 14 bases from J, the junction kept 15 bases outside the gene matches. This CDR3 contains 16 residues. In nucleotides, the CDR3 is TGTGCCAGCTCACCACCGGGCCTATTAGCGGGACGGGTTGAGTTCTTC. It is translated as CASSPPGLLAGRVEFF. Based on the CDR3 plus reference TRBV18 and TRBJ2-1, the full variable domain is NAGVMQNPRHLVRRRGQEARLRCSPMKGHSHVYWYRQLPEEGLKFMVYLQKENIIDESGMPKERFSAEFPKEGPSILRIQQVVRGDSAAYFCASSPPGLLAGRVEFFGPGTRLTVL.

This clonotype was seen a few times. V usage is TRBV18 and J usage is TRBJ2-3, with D unclear. The V gene's germline CDR1 is KGHSH and CDR2 LQKENI. The CDR3 spans 15 residues. V was pared by 0 bases and J by 3 bases, with 10 bases between. As DNA, the CDR3 is TGTGCCAGCTCACCACCGGGTTTCGGGACAGATACGCAGTATTTT. It translates to CASSPPGFGTDTQYF.

The V call is TRBV5-1, the J call TRBJ2-2; 8 bases align to TRBD2. The V and J ends lost 4 bases and 9 bases, in that order; junction bases with no gene match: 11. Germline V gives CDR1 SGHRS, CDR2 YFSETQ. CDR3 length: 15 amino acids. The CDR3 here is CASSHDPGGARELFF. CDR3 bases: TGCGCCAGCAGCCACGACCCCGGGGGGGCGAGGGAGCTGTTTTTT. The full variable domain, in which reference TRBV5-1 and TRBJ2-2 provide the parts outside the CDR3, is KAGVTQTPRYLIKTRGQQVTLSCSPISGHRSVSWYQQTPGQGLQFLFEYFSETQRNKGNFPGRFSGRQFSNSRSEMNVSTLELGDSALYLCASSHDPGGARELFFGEGSRLTVL.

The chain couples TRBV7-3 to TRBJ2-3; D may be TRBD1 or TRBD2 (5 bases each). CDR1 and CDR2 from the germline V gene are SGHTA and FQGTGA. V lost 4 bases and J lost 8, with 16 bases in between. The CDR3 loop spans 14 amino acids. CDR3 in amino acids: CASSSQGPGGTQYF. The DNA of the CDR3 is TGTGCCAGCAGCTCGCAGGGCCCTGGGGGTACGCAGTATTTT.

The genes are TRBV5-1 and TRBJ2-7; TRBD1 is a possible D gene (5 bases). Trimming stripped 4 bases from V and 6 bases from J, with 14 bases between. CDR3 length: 13 residues. The germline V gene has CDR1 SGHRS and CDR2 YFSETQ. For the CDR3, the DNA is TGCGCCAGCAGCCCCAGACAGATGGCCGAGCAGTACTTC. This gives the protein CASSPRQMAEQYF.

The chain joins TRBV3-1 to TRBJ2-7; D gene uncertain. CDR3 size: 12 residues. The V and J ends lost 2 bases and 9 bases respectively, with 11 bases between them. CDR1 and CDR2 (germline): LGHDT, YNNKEL (reference sequence). CDR3 protein: CASSQSLVGQYF. CDR3 bases: TGTGCCAGCAGCCAATCACTGGTGGGGCAGTACTTC.

This rearrangement joins TRBV11-1 to TRBJ2-7; 13 bases align to TRBD2. The CDR3 contains 15 residues. Looked up from germline, CDR1 is SGHAT and CDR2 is FQDESV (reference sequence). The V gene end was trimmed by 5 bases and the J gene end by 6 bases; junction bases not matched to a gene: 7. Here the CDR3 reads CASSTGLAGVSEQYF. The CDR3 DNA sequence: TGTGCCAGCAGCACCGGACTAGCGGGAGTTTCCGAGCAGTACTTC.

This clonotype was recorded a few times. The V and J genes are TRBV3-1 and TRBJ2-1; weak D call: TRBD1 (6 bases). V lost 6 bases to trimming and J lost 5 bases, with 14 bases between them. There are 14 residues in the CDR3. Germline V lookup: CDR1 LGHDT, CDR2 YNNKEL (reference sequence). CDR3 protein: CASRAQGLNNEQFF. CDR3 DNA sequence: TGTGCCAGCAGGGCGCAGGGGCTAAACAATGAGCAGTTCTTC.

This clonotype was recorded a few times. V usage is TRBV4-3 and J usage is TRBJ2-7; D uncertain. There are 17 residues in the CDR3. CDR1 LGHNA and CDR2 YSLEER come from the germline V gene. The V gene lost 1 base and the J gene lost 0 bases, with 16 bases spanning the gap. The CDR3 DNA is TGCGCCAGCAGCCAAGGGGTTCACGGCTACGACTCCTACGAGCAGTACTTC. It codes for CASSQGVHGYDSYEQYF.

This clonotype occurred many times. The chain employs TRBV29-1 and TRBJ2-1; D gene ambiguous. The CDR3 runs 13 residues. Trimming cost V 4 bases and J 6 bases, with 13 bases left between them. Germline V gene sequence: CDR1 SQVTM, CDR2 ANQGSEA. The CDR3 here is CSVGRDKANEQFF. CDR3 DNA sequence: TGCAGCGTTGGTAGGGATAAGGCCAATGAGCAGTTCTTC.

The V and J genes are TRBV20-1 and TRBJ2-7, with 8 bases aligning to TRBD2. The CDR3 is 16 residues long. J gave up 2 bases and V 3 bases, and 12 bases lay outside the gene matches. The germline CDR1 and CDR2 sequences are DFQATT and SNEGSKA (reference sequence). The CDR3 bases are TGCAGTGCTAGCCCCAACGAACTAGCGGCTGCCTACGAGCAGTACTTC. This encodes CSASPNELAAAYEQYF.

J is TRBJ2-1 and V is TRBV18; D is ambiguous. The germline V gene encodes CDR1 KGHSH and CDR2 LQKENI. This CDR3 has 16 residues. Trimming removed 2 bases from V and 8 bases from J, with 19 bases in between. For the CDR3, the DNA is TGTGCCAGCTCACCAAATGCTGGGGAATTGACGGATGAGCAGTTCTTC. It codes for CASSPNAGELTDEQFF.

This clonotype was seen only a few times. The chain has TRBV10-3 and TRBJ2-1; 10 bases agree with TRBD1. Germline V gene data show CDR1 as ENHRY and CDR2 as SYGVKD. V shed 6 bases and J 8 bases; nucleotides not matched to a gene: 10. The CDR3 contains 15 residues. The CDR3 protein is CAIRTRQGALDEQFF. DNA for the CDR3: TGTGCCATCAGGACCAGACAGGGGGCTTTGGATGAGCAGTTCTTC.

Only a few counts were recorded for this clonotype. The chain joins TRBV12-5 to TRBJ2-5, with TRBD2 identical over 7 bases. Germline V lookup: CDR1 LGHNT, CDR2 FRNRAP. J lost 2 bases, V lost 5 bases, and 11 bases had no gene match. The CDR3 contains 16 residues. The CDR3 is CASGPGLASGQETQYF. The CDR3 DNA follows: TGTGCTAGTGGTCCCGGTTTGGCTAGCGGACAAGAGACCCAGTACTTC.

The chain has TRBV20-1 and TRBJ2-3, with 9 bases identical to TRBD2. CDR3 length: 14 residues. V shed 1 base, J shed 4 bases, and the junction held 3 bases outside the gene matches. CDR1 and CDR2 (germline): DFQATT, SNEGSKA (reference sequence). The CDR3 DNA sequence: TGCAGTGCTAGAGTAGCGGGAGCCCCAGATACGCAGTATTTT. Amino acid sequence: CSARVAGAPDTQYF.

The gene calls are TRBV5-1 and TRBJ2-7, with a possible D match to TRBD1 (6 bases). The CDR3 is 15 residues long. Germline V gene lookup returns CDR1 SGHRS and CDR2 YFSETQ. Trimming removed 2 bases from V and 3 bases from J, with 15 bases in between. CDR3 nucleotide sequence: TGCGCCAGCAGCTTCTCAGACGGGACAATCTACGAGCAGTACTTC. Translated: CASSFSDGTIYEQYF.

In its sample, this clonotype was seen a few times. The rearrangement joins TRBV4-2 to TRBJ2-7; D remains unclear. The CDR3 runs 15 residues. V was cut by 0 bases and J by 2 bases, with 11 bases left in between. In germline, CDR1 is LGHNA, CDR2 YNFKEQ. CDR3 in amino acids: CASSQDRSLAYEQYF. CDR3 coding DNA: TGTGCCAGCAGCCAAGATAGATCGTTGGCCTACGAGCAGTACTTC.

This clonotype has just a few counts. This chain joins TRBV6-2 or TRBV6-3 and TRBJ2-5; 9 nucleotides align to TRBD2. The CDR3 consists of 16 residues. Losses at the gene ends were 2 bases for V and 0 bases for J; bases not matched to a gene: 4. CDR1 and CDR2 from the germline V gene are MNHEY and SVGEGT. The CDR3: CASSYRASGDQETQYF. CDR3 in DNA: TGTGCCAGCAGTTACCGGGCTAGCGGGGACCAAGAGACCCAGTACTTC.

This clonotype was seen only once. The V call is TRBV5-6, the J call TRBJ1-1, with a tentative D call TRBD1 (5 bases). The germline CDR1 and CDR2 sequences are SGHDT and YYEEEE. V was shortened by 4 bases and J by 2 bases, with 12 bases between the two germline ends. The CDR3 is 14 residues long. The CDR3 DNA follows: TGTGCCAGCAGCATCGGGACGGTCAACACTGAAGCTTTCTTT. Its protein product is CASSIGTVNTEAFF.

The gene calls are TRBV4-2 and TRBJ1-5, with no clear D. The CDR3 spans 15 residues. Trimming took 0 bases from V and 0 from J, leaving 6 bases between them. Germline CDR1 LGHNA, CDR2 YNFKEQ. The CDR3 bases are TGTGCCAGCAGCCAAGATTACAGTAGCAATCAGCCCCAGCATTTT. Amino acids: CASSQDYSSNQPQHF.

This rearrangement joins TRBV7-3 to TRBJ2-6; the D gene is possibly TRBD1 (5 bases). The germline CDR1 and CDR2 sequences are SGHTA and FQGTGA. Between the trimmed V and J ends, which lost 4 bases and 3 bases, there was a span of 16 bases. CDR3 length equals 17 residues. CDR3 residues: CASSSSREIGGANVLTF. The CDR3 nucleotides are TGTGCCAGCAGCTCATCCAGGGAAATCGGTGGGGCCAACGTCCTGACTTTC.

This clonotype has more than one count but fewer than ten. This chain uses TRBV4-1 with TRBJ2-7; D unresolved. This CDR3 spans 14 amino acids. Germline V gene data show CDR1 as MGHRA and CDR2 as YSYEKL. Trimming removed 2 bases at V and 7 bases at J, with 15 bases between. CDR3 nucleotides: TGCGCCAGCAGCCAAATCCCGGACCCAGGAGAGCAGTACTTC. It translates to CASSQIPDPGEQYF.

CDR3 nucleotide sequence: TGTGCCAGCAAACAGAGCAATCAGCCCCAGCATTTT. Residues: CASKQSNQPQHF. The chain combines TRBV28 with TRBJ1-5, with D unresolved. This CDR3 has 12 residues. The V end lost 7 bases, the J end lost 1 base, and 5 bases lay between the germline ends. The germline CDR1 and CDR2 sequences are MDHEN and SYDVKM.

This clonotype appeared a few times. The CDR3 bases are TGTGCCAGCAGCCAAGTCGGGACAGGGGGGAATGAGCAGTTCTTC. Encoded protein: CASSQVGTGGNEQFF. The J gene is TRBJ2-1, the V gene TRBV3-1; 11 bases match TRBD1. Germline CDR1 LGHDT, CDR2 YNNKEL (reference sequence). V was clipped by 1 base and J by 7 bases; unmatched bases: 3. The CDR3 sequence is 15 residues long.

The rearrangement uses TRBV2 and TRBJ1-6; no firm D call. The germline V gene has CDR1 SNHLY and CDR2 FYNNEI. Trimming took off 0 bases at V and 1 base at J, with 7 bases between the two ends. This CDR3 comprises 16 residues. CDR3 in amino acids: CASSEAIASYNSPLHF. As DNA, the CDR3 is TGTGCCAGCAGTGAAGCGATAGCATCCTATAATTCACCCCTCCACTTT. Combining the CDR3 with reference TRBV2 and TRBJ1-6 gives the whole variable domain EPEVTQTPSHQVTQMGQEVILRCVPISNHLYFYWYRQILGQKVEFLVSFYNNEISEKSEIFDDQFSVERPDGSNFTLKIRSTKLEDSAMYFCASSEAIASYNSPLHFGNGTRLTVT.

This clonotype showed up just a few times. This chain joins TRBV9 and TRBJ2-3; 8 bases map to TRBD2. J gave up 6 bases and V 0 bases, and 6 bases lay outside the gene matches. The CDR3 runs 15 residues. CDR1 is SGDLS, CDR2 YYNGEE, per germline. For the CDR3, the DNA is TGTGCCAGCAGCGTAGTGGGAGCGGGAGACGATACGCAGTATTTT. This sequence encodes CASSVVGAGDDTQYF. The whole variable domain, remainder taken from reference TRBV9 and TRBJ2-3, is DSGVTQTPKHLITATGQRVTLRCSPRSGDLSVYWYQQSLDQGLQFLIQYYNGEERAKGNILERFSAQQFPDLHSELNLSSLELGDSALYFCASSVVGAGDDTQYFGPGTRLTVL.

This chain uses TRBV6-6 with TRBJ1-5; no definite D call. The germline V gene has CDR1 MNHNY and CDR2 SVGAGI (reference sequence). This CDR3 spans 19 amino acids. Trimming took off 2 bases at V and 5 bases at J, with 25 bases between the two ends. The CDR3, as DNA: TGTGCCAGCAGTTACGACAAAATGGGAACTTTTCGGTGGGATCAGCCCCAGCATTTT. This encodes CASSYDKMGTFRWDQPQHF.

A note on this clonotype: At one of its ends the junction is not consistent with the germline gene, which may arise from a read error. The chain combines TRBV5-1 with TRBJ1-5, with TRBD1 as a possible D gene (5 bases). The length of the CDR3 is 13 residues. Germline CDR1 is SGHRS and CDR2 is YFSETQ. The CDR3 DNA sequence: TGCGCCTGCAGCTTGGCGGGGGATCAGCCCCAGCATTTT. Amino acids: CACSLAGDQPQHF.